A selection of T cell receptor beta chains follows, all from one sample in a study of vaccination and CD4 T cells after COVID-19. No antigen is known for these receptors. Each CDR3 protein is one row after TCRdb ran MiXCR on the PCR reads. The sample includes roughly 16,000 distinct CDR3 sequences, approximately 55% of them seen just once. The material was CD4+ T cells from blood, cultured in vitro, obtained before SARS-CoV-2 vaccination. These receptors were collected from a human donor who had recovered from COVID-19. Each CDR3 is given with its conserved first and last residue. The order of the fields is D gene, V gene, J gene, clone size, CDR3 DNA, CDR3 protein. The D gene is left open where the match is weak. Some rows mark clone size as missing; the rest say once, few, many or name a class of expanded clone.

>.|TRBV2|TRBJ1-5|.
TGTGCCAGCAGTGAAGGACACCTAGGGAATCAGCCCCAGCATTTT
CASSEGHLGNQPQHF
>TRBD1|TRBV7-8|TRBJ2-7|once
TGTGCCAGCAGCTTAAAGATTTTGGTGGGACAGCACTACGAGCAGTACTTC
CASSLKILVGQHYEQYF
>.|TRBV12-3/TRBV12-4|TRBJ1-2|.
TGTGCCAGCAGTTTTGTTCGAGGGGCCTTTAACTATGGCTACACCTTC
CASSFVRGAFNYGYTF
>.|TRBV5-4|TRBJ1-2|few
TGTGCCAGCAGCGCTGGACAGTATGGCTACACCTTC
CASSAGQYGYTF
>.|TRBV7-2|TRBJ2-1|.
TGTGCCAGCAGCTATTCCTACAATGAGCAGTTCTTC
CASSYSYNEQFF
>.|TRBV7-8|TRBJ1-2|.
TGTGCCAGCAGCTTATACGGCAGCCTTAGGGACTATGGCTACACCTTC
CASSLYGSLRDYGYTF
>.|TRBV6-2/TRBV6-3|TRBJ1-2|few
TGTGCCAGCAGTTACTCGAAGGGGGGGGATGGCTACACCTTC
CASSYSKGGDGYTF
>.|TRBV30|TRBJ1-2|.
TGTGCCTGGAGTGTAAGCGGTAGCAGTGGCTACACCTTC
CAWSVSGSSGYTF
>.|TRBV20-1|TRBJ1-2|.
TGCAGTGCTAGGGACTATAGGGGATGGAACTATGGCTACACCTTC
CSARDYRGWNYGYTF
>.|TRBV7-9|TRBJ2-4|.
TGTGCCAGCAGCTTAGGTGGGGGTTCCAAAAACATTCAGTACTTC
CASSLGGGSKNIQYF
>.|TRBV30|TRBJ1-1|.
TGTGCCTGGAAGGACTTCGGTTTTGAGGGGGCTGAAGCTTTCTTT
CAWKDFGFEGAEAFF
>.|TRBV12-3/TRBV12-4|TRBJ2-7|.
TGTGCCAGCAGGTCCGACCTGGGACCGCTATCCTACGAGCAGTACTTC
CASRSDLGPLSYEQYF
>.|TRBV18|TRBJ1-5|.
TGTGCCAGCTCACCAGAAGGTGATCAGCCCCAGCATTTT
CASSPEGDQPQHF
>TRBD2|TRBV6-1|TRBJ2-5|.
TGTGCCAGCAGGAGGACTAGCGGGAGGTCACAAGAGACCCAGTACTTC
CASRRTSGRSQETQYF
>.|TRBV6-1|TRBJ1-1|.
TGTGCCAGCAGCTCACACGGCACTGAAGCTTTCTTT
CASSSHGTEAFF
>TRBD1|TRBV27|TRBJ1-2|few
TGTGCCAGCAGTTATGGACAGGGGTTCTATGGCTACACCTTC
CASSYGQGFYGYTF
>TRBD2|TRBV5-4|TRBJ2-3|.
TGTGCCAGCACCCAGTGGGGCGGGGGTCGCACAGATACGCAGTATTTT
CASTQWGGGRTDTQYF
>.|TRBV20-1|TRBJ1-5|.
TGCAGTGCTAGTCCGCTACCCCTCAATCAGCCCCAGCATTTT
CSASPLPLNQPQHF
>.|TRBV20-1|TRBJ2-7|.
TGCAGTACCAGGGGCAAAAGCTCCTACGAGCAGTACTTC
CSTRGKSSYEQYF
>TRBD1|TRBV20-1|TRBJ2-7|.
TGCAGTGCTAGGGGGGACAGGGACGAGCAGTACTTC
CSARGDRDEQYF
>TRBD1|TRBV4-3|TRBJ1-3|.
TGCGCCAGCAGCGGACAGGGGGGCTCTGGAAACACCATATATTTT
CASSGQGGSGNTIYF